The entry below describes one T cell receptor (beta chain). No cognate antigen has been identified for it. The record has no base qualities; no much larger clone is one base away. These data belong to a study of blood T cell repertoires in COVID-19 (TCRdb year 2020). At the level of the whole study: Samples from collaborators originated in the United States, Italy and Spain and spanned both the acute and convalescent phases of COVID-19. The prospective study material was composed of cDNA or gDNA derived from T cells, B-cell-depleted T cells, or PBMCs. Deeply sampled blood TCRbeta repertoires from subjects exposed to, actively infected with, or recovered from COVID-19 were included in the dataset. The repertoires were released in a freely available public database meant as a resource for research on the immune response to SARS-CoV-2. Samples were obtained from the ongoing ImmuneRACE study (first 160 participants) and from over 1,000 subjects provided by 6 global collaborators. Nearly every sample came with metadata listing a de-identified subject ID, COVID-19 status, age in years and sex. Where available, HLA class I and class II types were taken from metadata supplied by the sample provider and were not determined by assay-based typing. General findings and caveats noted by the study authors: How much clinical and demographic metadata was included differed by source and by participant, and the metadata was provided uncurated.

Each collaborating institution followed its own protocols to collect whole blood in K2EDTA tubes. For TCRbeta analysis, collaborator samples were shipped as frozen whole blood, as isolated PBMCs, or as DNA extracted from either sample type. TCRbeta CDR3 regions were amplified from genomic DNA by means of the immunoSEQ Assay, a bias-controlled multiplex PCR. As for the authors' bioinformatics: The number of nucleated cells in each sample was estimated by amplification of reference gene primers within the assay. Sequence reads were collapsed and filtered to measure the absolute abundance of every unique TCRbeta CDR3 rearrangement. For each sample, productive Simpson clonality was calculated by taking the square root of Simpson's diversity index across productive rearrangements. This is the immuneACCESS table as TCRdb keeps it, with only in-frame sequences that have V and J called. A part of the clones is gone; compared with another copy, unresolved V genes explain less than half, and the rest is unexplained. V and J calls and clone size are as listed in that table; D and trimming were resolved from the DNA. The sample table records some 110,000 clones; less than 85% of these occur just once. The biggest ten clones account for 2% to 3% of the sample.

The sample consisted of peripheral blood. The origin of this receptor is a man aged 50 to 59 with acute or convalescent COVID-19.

The CDR3 protein sequence reads: CASSLMGQGGFQPQHF. The DNA reads as follows: TGTGCCAGCAGCTTAATGGGACAGGGGGGATTTCAGCCCCAGCATTTT. Recombination joined TRBV7-8 with TRBJ1-5, with 11 junctional bases fitting TRBD1. Based on the germline V gene, the CDR1 and CDR2 sequences are SGHVS and FQNEAQ. The CDR3 contains 16 residues, cysteine and phenylalanine counted. Kept here is only the CDR3 DNA, which spans 48 bases and is read in frame from base 1. V is pruned by 2 bases and J by 6 bases, leaving 6 bases of the junction without a gene match.